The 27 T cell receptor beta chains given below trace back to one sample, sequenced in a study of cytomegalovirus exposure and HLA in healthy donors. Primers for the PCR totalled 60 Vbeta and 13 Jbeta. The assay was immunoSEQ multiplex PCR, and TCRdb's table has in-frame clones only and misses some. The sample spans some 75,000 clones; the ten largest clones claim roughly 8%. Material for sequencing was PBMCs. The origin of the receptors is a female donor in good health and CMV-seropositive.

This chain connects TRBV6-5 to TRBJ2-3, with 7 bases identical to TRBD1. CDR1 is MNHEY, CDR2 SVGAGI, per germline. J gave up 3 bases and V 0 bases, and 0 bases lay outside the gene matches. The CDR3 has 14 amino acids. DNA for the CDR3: TGTGCCAGCAGTTACTCCAGGGGGACAGATACGCAGTATTTT. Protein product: CASSYSRGTDTQYF.

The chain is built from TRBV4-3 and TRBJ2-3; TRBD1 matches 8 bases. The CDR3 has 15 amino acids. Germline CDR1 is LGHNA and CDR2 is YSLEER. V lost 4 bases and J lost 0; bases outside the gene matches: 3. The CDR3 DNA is TGCGCCAGCAGCCTGGACAGGGTTAGCACAGATACGCAGTATTTT. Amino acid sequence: CASSLDRVSTDTQYF.

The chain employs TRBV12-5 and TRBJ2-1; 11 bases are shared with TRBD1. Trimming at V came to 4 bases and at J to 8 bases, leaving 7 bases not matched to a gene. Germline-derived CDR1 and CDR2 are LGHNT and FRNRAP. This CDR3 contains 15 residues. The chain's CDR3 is CASGYGTGGLDEQFF. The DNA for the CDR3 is TGTGCTAGTGGTTATGGGACAGGGGGTCTCGATGAGCAGTTCTTC.

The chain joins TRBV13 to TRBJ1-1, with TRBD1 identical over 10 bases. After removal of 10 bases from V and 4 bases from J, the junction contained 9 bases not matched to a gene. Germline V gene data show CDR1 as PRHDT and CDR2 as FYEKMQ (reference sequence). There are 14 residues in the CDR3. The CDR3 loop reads CATGSGTGATEAFF. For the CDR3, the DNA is TGTGCCACCGGCTCCGGGACAGGGGCCACTGAAGCTTTCTTT.

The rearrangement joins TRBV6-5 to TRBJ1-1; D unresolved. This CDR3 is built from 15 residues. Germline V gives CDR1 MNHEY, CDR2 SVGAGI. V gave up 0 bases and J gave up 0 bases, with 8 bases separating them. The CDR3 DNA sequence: TGTGCCAGCAGTTACTCGAGAGGGATGAACACTGAAGCTTTCTTT. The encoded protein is CASSYSRGMNTEAFF.

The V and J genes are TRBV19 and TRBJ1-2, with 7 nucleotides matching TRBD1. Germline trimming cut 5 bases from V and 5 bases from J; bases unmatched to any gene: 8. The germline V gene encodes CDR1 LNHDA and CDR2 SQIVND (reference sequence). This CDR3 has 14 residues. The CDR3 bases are TGTGCCAGTAGTTTCCAGGGGGGAGGATATGGCTACACCTTC. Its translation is CASSFQGGGYGYTF.

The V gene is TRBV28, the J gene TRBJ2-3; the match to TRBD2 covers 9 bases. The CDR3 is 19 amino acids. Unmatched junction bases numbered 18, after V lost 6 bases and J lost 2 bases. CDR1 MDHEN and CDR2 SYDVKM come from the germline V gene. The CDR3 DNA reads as TGTGCCAGCAGGCCATATAGCGGGAGTGAGGGCTCATACACAGATACGCAGTATTTT. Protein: CASRPYSGSEGSYTDTQYF.

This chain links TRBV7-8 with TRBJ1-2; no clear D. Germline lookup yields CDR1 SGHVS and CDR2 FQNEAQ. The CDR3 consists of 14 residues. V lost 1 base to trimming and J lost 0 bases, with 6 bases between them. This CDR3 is CASSLVGANYGYTF. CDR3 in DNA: TGTGCCAGCAGCTTAGTCGGGGCTAACTATGGCTACACCTTC.

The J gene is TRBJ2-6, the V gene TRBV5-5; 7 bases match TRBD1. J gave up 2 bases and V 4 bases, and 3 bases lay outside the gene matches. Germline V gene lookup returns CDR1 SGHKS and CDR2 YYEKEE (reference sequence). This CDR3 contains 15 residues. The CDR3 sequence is CASSPTGPGANVLTF. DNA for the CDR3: TGTGCCAGCAGCCCGACAGGGCCTGGGGCCAACGTCCTGACTTTC.

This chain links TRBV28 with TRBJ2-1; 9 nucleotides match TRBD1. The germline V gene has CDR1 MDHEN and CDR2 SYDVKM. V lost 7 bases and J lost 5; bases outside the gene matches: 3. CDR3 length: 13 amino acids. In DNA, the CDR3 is TGTGCCAGCACGAGACAGGGGGACAATGAGCAGTTCTTC. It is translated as CASTRQGDNEQFF.

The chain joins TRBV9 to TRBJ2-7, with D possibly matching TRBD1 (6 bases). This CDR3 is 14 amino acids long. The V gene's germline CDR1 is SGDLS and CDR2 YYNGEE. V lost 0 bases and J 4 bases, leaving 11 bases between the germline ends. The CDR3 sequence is CASSVGKGGYEQYF. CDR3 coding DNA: TGTGCCAGCAGCGTAGGGAAAGGGGGTTACGAGCAGTACTTC.

The CDR3, as DNA: TGCGCCAGCAGCCCACTAGCGGGAATAAGAGACGAGCAGTACTTC. Translating it yields CASSPLAGIRDEQYF. This sequence joins TRBV4-1 and TRBJ2-7; 10 positions agree with TRBD2. The J segment lost 5 bases and the V segment lost 4 bases, leaving 8 bases of the junction unmatched. This CDR3 has 15 residues. Germline CDR1 is MGHRA and CDR2 is YSYEKL.

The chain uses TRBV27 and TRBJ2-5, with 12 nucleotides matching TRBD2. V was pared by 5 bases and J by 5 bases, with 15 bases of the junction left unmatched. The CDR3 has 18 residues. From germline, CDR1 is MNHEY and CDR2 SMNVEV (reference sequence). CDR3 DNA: TGTGCCAGCAGTGTACATGCAAGACTAGCGGGGGCCGGGGAGACCCAGTACTTC. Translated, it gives CASSVHARLAGAGETQYF.

The CDR3 sequence is CASSDGTELSSYNSPLHF. The DNA for the CDR3 is TGTGCCAGCAGTGATGGGACAGAACTGAGCTCCTATAATTCACCCCTCCACTTT. The rearrangement links TRBV9 to TRBJ1-6; TRBD1 agrees at 7 bases. Germline V gene sequence: CDR1 SGDLS, CDR2 YYNGEE. After removal of 5 bases from V and 0 bases from J, the junction contained 11 bases not matched to a gene. The CDR3 has 18 residues.

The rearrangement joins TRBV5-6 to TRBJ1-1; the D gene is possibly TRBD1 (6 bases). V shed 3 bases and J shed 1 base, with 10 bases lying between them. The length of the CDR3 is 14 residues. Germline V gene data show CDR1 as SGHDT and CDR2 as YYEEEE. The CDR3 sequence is CASSWTASNTEAFF. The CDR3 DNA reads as TGTGCCAGCAGCTGGACAGCCTCGAACACTGAAGCTTTCTTT.

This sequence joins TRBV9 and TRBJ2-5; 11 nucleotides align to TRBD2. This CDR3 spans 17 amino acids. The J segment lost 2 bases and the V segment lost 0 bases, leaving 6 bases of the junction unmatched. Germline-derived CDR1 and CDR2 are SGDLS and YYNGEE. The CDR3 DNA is TGTGCCAGCAGCGTAGCGCATAGCGGGGGGGCTCAAGAGACCCAGTACTTC. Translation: CASSVAHSGGAQETQYF.

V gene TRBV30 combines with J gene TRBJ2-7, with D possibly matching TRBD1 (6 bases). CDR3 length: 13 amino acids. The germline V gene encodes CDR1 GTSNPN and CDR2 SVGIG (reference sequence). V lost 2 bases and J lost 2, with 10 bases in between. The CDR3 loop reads CAWSKGGPYEQYF. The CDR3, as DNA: TGTGCCTGGAGTAAAGGGGGTCCCTACGAGCAGTACTTC.

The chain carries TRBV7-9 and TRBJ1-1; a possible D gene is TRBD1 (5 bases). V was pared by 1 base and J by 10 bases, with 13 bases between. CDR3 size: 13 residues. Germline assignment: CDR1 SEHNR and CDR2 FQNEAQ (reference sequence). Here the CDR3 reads CASSLGGGGRAFF. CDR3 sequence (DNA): TGTGCCAGCAGCTTAGGGGGCGGGGGGAGAGCTTTCTTT.

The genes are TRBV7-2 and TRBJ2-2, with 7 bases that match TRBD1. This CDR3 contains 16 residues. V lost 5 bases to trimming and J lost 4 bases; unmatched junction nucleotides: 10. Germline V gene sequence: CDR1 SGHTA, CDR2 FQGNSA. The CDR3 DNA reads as TGTGCCAGCAGCCTAAGCAAGGGGGCGCGCACCGGGGAGCTGTTTTTT. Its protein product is CASSLSKGARTGELFF.

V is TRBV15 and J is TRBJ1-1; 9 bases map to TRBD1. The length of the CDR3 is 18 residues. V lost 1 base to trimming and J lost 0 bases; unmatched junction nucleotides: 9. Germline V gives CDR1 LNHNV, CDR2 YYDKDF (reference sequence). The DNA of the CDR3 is TGTGCCACCAGCAGAGGTCGTTTGACAGGGGGTCTGAACACTGAAGCTTTCTTT. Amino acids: CATSRGRLTGGLNTEAFF.

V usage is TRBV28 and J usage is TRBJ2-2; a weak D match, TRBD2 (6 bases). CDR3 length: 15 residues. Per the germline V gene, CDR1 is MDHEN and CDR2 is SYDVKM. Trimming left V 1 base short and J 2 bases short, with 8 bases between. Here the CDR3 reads CASSLLADNTGELFF. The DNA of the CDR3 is TGTGCCAGCAGTTTATTAGCGGATAACACCGGGGAGCTGTTTTTT.

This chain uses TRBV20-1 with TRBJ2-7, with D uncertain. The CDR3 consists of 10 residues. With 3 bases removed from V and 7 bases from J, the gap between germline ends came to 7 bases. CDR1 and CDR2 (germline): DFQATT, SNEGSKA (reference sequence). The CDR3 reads CSASSEEQYF. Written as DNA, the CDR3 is TGCAGTGCTAGCAGCGAGGAGCAGTACTTC.

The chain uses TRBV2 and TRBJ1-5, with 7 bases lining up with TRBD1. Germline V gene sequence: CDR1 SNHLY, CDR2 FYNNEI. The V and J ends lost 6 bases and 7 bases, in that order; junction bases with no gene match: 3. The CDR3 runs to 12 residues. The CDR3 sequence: CASSTGEQPQHF. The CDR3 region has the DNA TGTGCCAGCAGCACAGGGGAACAGCCCCAGCATTTT.

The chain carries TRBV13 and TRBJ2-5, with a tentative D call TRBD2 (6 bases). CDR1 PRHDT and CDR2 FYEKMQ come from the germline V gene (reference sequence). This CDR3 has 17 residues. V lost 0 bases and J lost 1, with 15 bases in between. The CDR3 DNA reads TGTGCCAGCAGCTTAGGGCAAAGATCCGGGGGCCAAGAGACCCAGTACTTC. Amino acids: CASSLGQRSGGQETQYF.

CDR3 region: CASSPGVSNQPQHF. The CDR3 DNA is TGTGCCAGTAGTCCGGGAGTTAGCAATCAGCCCCAGCATTTT. The chain employs TRBV19 and TRBJ1-5; the D is unclear. V lost 5 bases and J 0 bases, leaving 8 bases between the germline ends. The CDR3 covers 14 residues. The germline CDR1 and CDR2 sequences are LNHDA and SQIVND (reference sequence).

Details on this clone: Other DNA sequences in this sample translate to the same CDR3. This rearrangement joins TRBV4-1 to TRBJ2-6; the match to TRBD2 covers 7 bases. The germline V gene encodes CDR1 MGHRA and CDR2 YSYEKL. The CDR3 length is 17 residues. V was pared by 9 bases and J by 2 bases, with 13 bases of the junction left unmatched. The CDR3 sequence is CASSSGGLKTGANVLTF. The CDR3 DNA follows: TGCGCCAGTAGTTCCGGGGGACTAAAGACTGGGGCCAACGTCCTGACTTTC.

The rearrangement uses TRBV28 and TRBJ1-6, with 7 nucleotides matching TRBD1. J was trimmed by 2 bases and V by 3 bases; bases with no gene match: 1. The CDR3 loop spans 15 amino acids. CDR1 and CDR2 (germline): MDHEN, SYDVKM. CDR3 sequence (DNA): TGTGCCAGCAGTTTTGGGACAGCCTATAATTCACCCCTCCACTTT. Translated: CASSFGTAYNSPLHF.